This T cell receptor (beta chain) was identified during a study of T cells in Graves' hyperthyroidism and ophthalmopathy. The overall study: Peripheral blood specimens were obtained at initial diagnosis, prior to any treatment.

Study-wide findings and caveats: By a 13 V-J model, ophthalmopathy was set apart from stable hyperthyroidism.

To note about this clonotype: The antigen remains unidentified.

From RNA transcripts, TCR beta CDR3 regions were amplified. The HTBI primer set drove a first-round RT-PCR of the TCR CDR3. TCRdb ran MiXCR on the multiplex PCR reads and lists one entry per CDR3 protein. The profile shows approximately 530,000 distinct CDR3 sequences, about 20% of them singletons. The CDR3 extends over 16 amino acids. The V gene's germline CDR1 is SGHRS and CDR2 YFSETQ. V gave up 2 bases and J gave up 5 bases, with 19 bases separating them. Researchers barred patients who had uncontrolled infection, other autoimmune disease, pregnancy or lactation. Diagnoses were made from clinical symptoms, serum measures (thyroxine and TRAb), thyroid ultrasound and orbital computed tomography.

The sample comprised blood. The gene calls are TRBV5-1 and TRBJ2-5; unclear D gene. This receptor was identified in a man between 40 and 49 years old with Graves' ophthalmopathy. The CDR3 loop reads CASSFISVKAGETQYF. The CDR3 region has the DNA TGCGCCAGCAGCTTCATATCGGTCAAGGCCGGGGAGACCCAGTACTTC.